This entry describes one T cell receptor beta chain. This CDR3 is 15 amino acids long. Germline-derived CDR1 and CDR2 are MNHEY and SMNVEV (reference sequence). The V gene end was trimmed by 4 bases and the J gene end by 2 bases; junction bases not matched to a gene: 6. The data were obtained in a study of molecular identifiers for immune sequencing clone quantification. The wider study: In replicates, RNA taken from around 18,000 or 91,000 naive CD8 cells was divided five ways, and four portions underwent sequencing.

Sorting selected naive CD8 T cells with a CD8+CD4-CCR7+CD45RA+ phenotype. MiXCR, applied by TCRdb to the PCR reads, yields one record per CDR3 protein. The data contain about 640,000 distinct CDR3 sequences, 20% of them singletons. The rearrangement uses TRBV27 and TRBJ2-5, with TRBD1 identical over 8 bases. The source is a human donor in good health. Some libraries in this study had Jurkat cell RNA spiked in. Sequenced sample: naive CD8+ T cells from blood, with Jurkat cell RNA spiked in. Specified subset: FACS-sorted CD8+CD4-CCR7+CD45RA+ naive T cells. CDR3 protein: CASSSGRTGQETQYF. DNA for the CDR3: TGTGCCAGCAGTTCTGGAAGGACAGGGCAAGAGACCCAGTACTTC.